The 28 T cell receptor beta chains below all came from one sample that was sequenced in a study of blood T cell repertoires in COVID-19. Sequencing was performed with immunoSEQ multiplex PCR; in TCRdb, only in-frame clones are kept and a portion is missing. The sample lists approximately 200,000 clones, roughly four fifths occurring once. Sequences were obtained from PBMCs or T cells enriched from blood (not recorded which). Every receptor here comes from a man aged 40-55 years who had recovered from COVID-19.

The V call is TRBV7-2, the J call TRBJ2-7; 8 bases are shared with TRBD1. J was trimmed by 7 bases and V by 4 bases; bases with no gene match: 6. The CDR3 runs 13 residues. Germline CDR1 reads SGHTA; CDR2 reads FQGNSA. The DNA for the CDR3 is TGTGCCAGCAGCTATATCCGACAGGGGGAGCAGTACTTC. It specifies CASSYIRQGEQYF.

The V and J genes are TRBV27 and TRBJ1-5, with 8 bases lining up with TRBD1. Germline V CDR1 and CDR2: MNHEY, SMNVEV (reference sequence). V was pared by 7 bases and J by 2 bases, with 7 bases of the junction left unmatched. The CDR3 length is 15 residues. CDR3 protein: CASTEVQGGNQPQHF. The DNA for the CDR3 is TGTGCCAGCACGGAGGTACAGGGGGGCAATCAGCCCCAGCATTTT.

The rearrangement joins TRBV7-8 to TRBJ2-7; 11 bases line up with TRBD2. This CDR3 has 16 amino acids. Per the germline V gene, CDR1 is SGHVS and CDR2 is FQNEAQ. Trimming removed 3 bases from V and 0 bases from J; junction bases left unmatched: 4. The CDR3 here is CASSFLAGGSSYEQYF. CDR3 DNA: TGTGCCAGCAGCTTTTTAGCGGGGGGGAGCTCCTACGAGCAGTACTTC.

A note on this clone: The same CDR3 is also encoded by other DNA sequences in this sample. This sequence joins TRBV12-3 or TRBV12-4 and TRBJ1-3; 7 positions match TRBD1. Unmatched junction bases numbered 0, after V lost 5 bases and J lost 2 bases. The CDR3 covers 13 residues. The CDR3 spells CASSQGAGNTIYF. The DNA of the CDR3 is TGTGCCAGCAGTCAGGGGGCTGGAAACACCATATATTTT.

J is TRBJ1-1 and V is TRBV19, with a possible D match to TRBD1 (6 bases). The CDR3 length is 15 residues. Germline loops: CDR1 LNHDA, CDR2 SQIVND (reference sequence). V was clipped by 1 base and J by 2 bases, with 11 bases between them. The CDR3 sequence: CASSIARTVNTEAFF. CDR3 coding DNA: TGTGCCAGTAGTATAGCTCGGACAGTTAACACTGAAGCTTTCTTT. Complete variable domain (other parts from reference TRBV19 and TRBJ1-1): DGGITQSPKYLFRKEGQNVTLSCEQNLNHDAMYWYRQDPGQGLRLIYYSQIVNDFQKGDIAEGYSVSREKKESFPLTVTSAQKNPTAFYLCASSIARTVNTEAFFGQGTRLTVV.

The chain has TRBV6-2 or TRBV6-3 and TRBJ1-2; D remains unclear. The CDR3 contains 13 residues. The V end was cut by 2 bases, the J end by 6 bases, with 10 bases between. CDR1 is MNHEY and CDR2 is SVGEGT in the germline V gene. DNA for the CDR3: TGTGCCAGCAGTTACGAGGTGTGGAATGGCTACACCTTC. Protein sequence: CASSYEVWNGYTF.

This clone was seen once. The chain recombines TRBV9 with TRBJ1-3, with D uncertain. Germline V gives CDR1 SGDLS, CDR2 YYNGEE. There are 16 residues in the CDR3. Deletions cut 0 bases from V and 0 bases from J, with 10 bases between. DNA for the CDR3: TGTGCCAGCAGCGTAGGTCCCGATAGCTCTGGAAACACCATATATTTT. It translates to CASSVGPDSSGNTIYF.

This sequence joins TRBV27 and TRBJ2-7; 12 nucleotides match TRBD2. Germline CDR1 MNHEY, CDR2 SMNVEV (reference sequence). Losses at the gene ends were 5 bases for V and 3 bases for J; bases not matched to a gene: 2. The CDR3 has 14 amino acids. The CDR3 here is CASSRTSGVYEQYF. The DNA for the CDR3 is TGTGCCAGCAGTCGGACTAGCGGGGTCTACGAGCAGTACTTC.

This clone occurred once. The chain employs TRBV7-2 and TRBJ1-3, with D uncertain. This CDR3 contains 16 residues. Germline V gene lookup returns CDR1 SGHTA and CDR2 FQGNSA. V shed 4 bases and J shed 1 base, with 14 bases lying between them. The CDR3 DNA is TGTGCCAGCAGCTCTACAGCGGGGATATCTGGAAACACCATATATTTT. Residues: CASSSTAGISGNTIYF.

This chain connects TRBV12-3 or TRBV12-4 to TRBJ2-3; the D is unclear. V shed 4 bases and J shed 7 bases, with 9 bases lying between them. This CDR3 spans 12 amino acids. The CDR3 bases are TGTGCCAGCAGTTCCCCTAGGAATACGCAGTATTTT. This codes for CASSSPRNTQYF.

This chain uses TRBV12-3 or TRBV12-4 with TRBJ2-3; D ambiguous. V was trimmed by 4 bases and J by 6 bases, leaving 5 bases between them. The CDR3 runs to 11 residues. The CDR3 DNA reads TGTGCCAGCAGTTACTCGGATACGCAGTATTTT. It specifies CASSYSDTQYF.

The genes are TRBV6-5 and TRBJ1-4; D not certain. The CDR3 loop spans 15 amino acids. Trimming cost V 2 bases and J 1 base, with 8 bases left between them. Germline values: CDR1 MNHEY, CDR2 SVGAGI. CDR3 sequence: CASSYVQETNEKLFF. The CDR3 DNA reads as TGTGCCAGCAGTTACGTTCAGGAAACTAATGAAAAACTGTTTTTT.

The CDR3 nucleotides read TGTGCCAGTAGTATTTTGGGGGCTCACTATGGCTACACCTTC. This encodes CASSILGAHYGYTF. The V and J genes are TRBV19 and TRBJ1-2; D possibly corresponds to TRBD1 (6 bases). The V and J ends lost 3 bases and 3 bases respectively, with 11 bases between them. The CDR3 extends over 14 amino acids. Per the germline V gene, CDR1 is LNHDA and CDR2 is SQIVND (reference sequence).

V gene TRBV29-1 combines with J gene TRBJ2-5, with a possible D match to TRBD1 (6 bases). The CDR3 is 12 amino acids. Germline lookup yields CDR1 SQVTM and CDR2 ANQGSEA. V was trimmed by 7 bases and J by 4 bases, leaving 13 bases between them. CDR3 nucleotides: TGCAGCGCCACAAGGGGGTTAGAGACCCAGTACTTC. Translating gives CSATRGLETQYF. The full variable domain, rest sourced from reference TRBV29-1 and TRBJ2-5, is SAVISQKPSRDICQRGTSLTIQCQVDSQVTMMFWYRQQPGQSLTLIATANQGSEATYESGFVIDKFPISRPNLTFSTLTVSNMSPEDSSIYLCSATRGLETQYFGPGTRLLVL.

The rearrangement uses TRBV11-3 and TRBJ1-2, with D perhaps matching TRBD1 (6 bases). This CDR3 region has 19 residues. Trimming took 5 bases from V and 0 from J, leaving 25 bases between them. CDR1 is SGHNT, CDR2 YENEEA, per germline. The CDR3 coding sequence is TGTGCCAGCAGCCCCCGGGGAGGGGGAGACCGGCAGGCTAACTATGGCTACACCTTC. Its translation is CASSPRGGGDRQANYGYTF.

This clone was detected once. CDR3 in amino acids: CASSYRSGRTDTQYF. The DNA for the CDR3 is TGTGCCAGCAGTTACCGAAGCGGGAGAACAGATACGCAGTATTTT. V is TRBV6-2 or TRBV6-3 and J is TRBJ2-3; 8 bases are shared with TRBD2. The CDR3 spans 15 residues. Germline lookup yields CDR1 MNHEY and CDR2 SVGEGT. The J segment lost 3 bases and the V segment lost 2 bases, leaving 4 bases of the junction unmatched.

This chain uses TRBV5-5 with TRBJ1-4; D is unresolved. Germline V gene data show CDR1 as SGHKS and CDR2 as YYEKEE (reference sequence). Trimming took 0 bases from V and 4 from J, leaving 4 bases between them. The CDR3 sequence is 13 residues long. The CDR3 spells CASSLAGNEKLFF. CDR3 in DNA: TGTGCCAGCAGCTTGGCCGGTAATGAAAAACTGTTTTTT. The complete variable domain, with remaining parts taken from reference TRBV5-5 and TRBJ1-4, reads DAGVTQSPTHLIKTRGQQVTLRCSPISGHKSVSWYQQVLGQGPQFIFQYYEKEERGRGNFPDRFSARQFPNYSSELNVNALLLGDSALYLCASSLAGNEKLFFGSGTQLSVL.

The chain employs TRBV4-1 and TRBJ1-1, with D perhaps matching TRBD1 (6 bases). Germline assignment: CDR1 MGHRA and CDR2 YSYEKL. CDR3 size: 16 residues. The V end was cut by 10 bases, the J end by 4 bases, with 25 bases between. The CDR3 loop is CATKNLGGPRVTEAFF. CDR3 coding DNA: TGCGCCACCAAGAATTTGGGGGGGCCGAGGGTCACTGAAGCTTTCTTT.

The J gene is TRBJ2-1, the V gene TRBV27; TRBD2 agrees at 9 bases. Germline V lookup: CDR1 MNHEY, CDR2 SMNVEV (reference sequence). The length of the CDR3 is 15 residues. The ends lost 4 bases at V and 2 bases at J; junction bases unmatched: 3. CDR3: CASSSSGGTYNEQFF. As DNA, the CDR3 is TGTGCCAGCAGTTCGAGCGGGGGGACCTACAATGAGCAGTTCTTC.

The J gene is TRBJ1-5, the V gene TRBV1; the tabulated D call, TRBD1, remains unverified against the DNA. TRBV1 is labeled a pseudogene. The CDR3 runs 17 residues. CDR3 bases: TGCACCAGCAGTTCCCTTACCGGGACAGGGAGCAATCAGCCCCAGCATTTT. This translates into CTSSSLTGTGSNQPQHF.

The genes are TRBV11-2 and TRBJ1-1; a possible D gene is TRBD1 (6 bases). CDR1 and CDR2 (germline): SGHAT, FQNNGV. This CDR3 has 17 amino acids. Trimming took 1 base from V and 1 from J, leaving 16 bases between them. Here the CDR3 DNA reads TGTGCCAGCAGCTTAGGGGTAGGCGGACAGACGAACACTGAAGCTTTCTTT. This gives the protein CASSLGVGGQTNTEAFF.

V gene TRBV24-1 combines with J gene TRBJ2-1; D is unclear. The CDR3 is made up of 14 amino acids. V lost 3 bases and J lost 0, with 5 bases in between. Germline-derived CDR1 and CDR2 are KGHDR and SFDVKD. Here the CDR3 reads CATSDSSSYNEQFF. In nucleotides, the CDR3 is TGTGCCACCAGTGATAGTAGCTCCTACAATGAGCAGTTCTTC.

The rearrangement joins TRBV5-4 to TRBJ2-1; D possibly corresponds to TRBD1 (5 bases). CDR1 SGHNT and CDR2 YYREEE come from the germline V gene (reference sequence). This CDR3 has 16 amino acids. V was shortened by 2 bases and J by 1 base, with 13 bases between the two germline ends. The CDR3 spells CASSLGALPSYNEQFF. Written as DNA, the CDR3 is TGTGCCAGCAGCTTAGGGGCCCTCCCTTCCTACAATGAGCAGTTCTTC.

This chain joins TRBV12-5 and TRBJ1-1, with D unresolved. Trimming took 3 bases from V and 4 from J, leaving 12 bases between them. Germline V gene lookup returns CDR1 LGHNT and CDR2 FRNRAP. The CDR3 has 14 amino acids. CDR3 in DNA: TGTGCTAGTGGTTTTGGGCCATTCATCACTGAAGCTTTCTTT. It yields the protein CASGFGPFITEAFF.

This chain uses TRBV5-1 with TRBJ1-1; unclear D gene. Trimming cost V 0 bases and J 5 bases, with 14 bases left between them. Germline values: CDR1 SGHRS, CDR2 YFSETQ. The CDR3 is 15 amino acids. The CDR3 loop is CASSLGPLGRTEAFF. The DNA for the CDR3 is TGCGCCAGCAGCTTGGGTCCCCTAGGTAGGACTGAAGCTTTCTTT.

This clone has just one count. The chain recombines TRBV5-1 with TRBJ1-6; D gene unclear. CDR1 is SGHRS, CDR2 YFSETQ, per germline. This CDR3 comprises 17 residues. Trimming pared 5 bases from V and 0 bases from J, leaving 15 bases between. CDR3 sequence (DNA): TGCGCCAGCAGTTTCACTACTAGGGTCTCCTATAATTCACCCCTCCACTTT. It is translated as CASSFTTRVSYNSPLHF. Full variable domain (rest looked up from reference TRBV5-1 and TRBJ1-6): KAGVTQTPRYLIKTRGQQVTLSCSPISGHRSVSWYQQTPGQGLQFLFEYFSETQRNKGNFPGRFSGRQFSNSRSEMNVSTLELGDSALYLCASSFTTRVSYNSPLHFGNGTRLTVT.

This clone was detected only a few times. The chain has TRBV10-3 and TRBJ1-2, with no clear D. With 3 bases removed from V and 5 bases from J, the gap between germline ends came to 10 bases. The germline gives CDR1 ENHRY, CDR2 SYGVKD. This CDR3 spans 13 amino acids. CDR3 protein: CAISEFRDYGYTF. In nucleotides, the CDR3 is TGTGCCATCAGTGAATTTAGAGATTATGGCTACACCTTC.

About this clone: One end of the junction varies from germline; a read error may be responsible. The chain carries TRBV5-4 and TRBJ1-1; D is possibly TRBD1 (5 bases). The CDR3 extends over 14 amino acids. The germline gives CDR1 SGHNT, CDR2 YYREEE (reference sequence). The CDR3 loop reads CASSLVGGNNEAFF. Written as DNA, the CDR3 is TGTGCCAGCAGCTTGGTTGGGGGGAACAATGAAGCTTTCTTT.